Below are 19 T cell receptor beta chains sequenced from a single sample in a study of blood T cell repertoires in COVID-19. The repertoire was sequenced with immunoSEQ multiplex PCR; TCRdb's copy has only in-frame clones and lacks some. The table lists under 75,000 clones, 80% to 90% of them singletons. The sequenced material came from peripheral blood. These TCRs come from a human donor in a cohort sampled during active COVID-19.

The chain has TRBV2 and TRBJ2-1; the D gene is possibly TRBD1 (6 bases). Germline CDR1 reads SNHLY; CDR2 reads FYNNEI. The CDR3 is made up of 14 amino acids. Trimming removed 5 bases from V and 4 bases from J, with 12 bases in between. The CDR3 here is CASSPGTQYNEQFF. The CDR3 coding sequence is TGTGCCAGCAGTCCTGGGACACAATACAATGAGCAGTTCTTC.

This sequence joins TRBV29-1 and TRBJ2-5; 10 bases match TRBD1. This CDR3 has 15 residues. Looked up from germline, CDR1 is SQVTM and CDR2 is ANQGSEA. Trimming at V came to 4 bases and at J to 7 bases, leaving 12 bases not matched to a gene. The CDR3 DNA reads as TGCAGCGTTGTAAGGTCCGGGACAGGGGAGGGGACCCAGTACTTC. Its translation is CSVVRSGTGEGTQYF.

V is TRBV18 and J is TRBJ2-5; D uncertain. Germline lookup yields CDR1 KGHSH and CDR2 LQKENI. This CDR3 region has 13 residues. The germline V and J ends were trimmed by 0 bases and 5 bases, with 7 bases remaining between them. CDR3 in DNA: TGTGCCAGCTCACCACCGTCTAGTGAGACCCAGTACTTC. This translates into CASSPPSSETQYF.

V and J are TRBV28 and TRBJ1-1; D is ambiguous. This CDR3 region has 13 residues. V was cut by 7 bases and J by 5 bases, with 14 bases left in between. Germline CDR1 is MDHEN and CDR2 is SYDVKM. CDR3 amino acids: CASNAWGGTEAFF. The CDR3 DNA reads as TGTGCCAGCAATGCGTGGGGAGGGACTGAAGCTTTCTTT.

The CDR3 sequence is CAISDPGGPSYNEQFF. CDR3 DNA: TGTGCCATCAGTGATCCCGGGGGGCCCTCCTACAATGAGCAGTTCTTC. The chain employs TRBV10-3 and TRBJ2-1; the D gene is possibly TRBD2 (7 bases). CDR3 length: 16 amino acids. V dropped 3 bases and J dropped 0 bases, with 12 bases sitting between them. Germline values: CDR1 ENHRY, CDR2 SYGVKD.

This chain joins TRBV7-6 and TRBJ2-2, with 8 nucleotides matching TRBD1. V lost 2 bases, J lost 4 bases, and 6 bases stayed unmatched. CDR3 length equals 16 residues. CDR1 is SGHVS, CDR2 FNYEAQ, per germline. CDR3 bases: TGTGCCAGCAGCTTAAGCAGGGGGCGCAGCACCGGGGAGCTGTTTTTT. Its translation is CASSLSRGRSTGELFF.

The chain links TRBV7-3 to TRBJ2-1; D perhaps matches TRBD1 (5 bases). Trimming removed 5 bases at V and 3 bases at J, with 23 bases between. Germline V gene sequence: CDR1 SGHTA, CDR2 FQGTGA. The CDR3 sequence is 18 residues long. The CDR3, as DNA: TGTGCCAGCAGCCCATCCCCAGAGGCCGGACAAGACTACAATGAGCAGTTCTTC. It translates to CASSPSPEAGQDYNEQFF.

This clone was detected once. The chain uses TRBV7-6 and TRBJ1-4, with D uncertain. The CDR3 sequence is 15 residues long. Trimming removed 5 bases at V and 0 bases at J, with 10 bases between. Per germline, CDR1 SGHVS and CDR2 FNYEAQ. The CDR3 nucleotides are TGTGCCAGCAGCCCCCGCGGTGCAACTAATGAAAAACTGTTTTTT. Protein sequence: CASSPRGATNEKLFF.

This rearrangement joins TRBV4-2 to TRBJ2-4, with D possibly being TRBD1 (6 bases). Trimming left V 1 base short and J 4 bases short, with 14 bases between. Germline CDR1 reads LGHNA; CDR2 reads YNFKEQ. This CDR3 region has 16 residues. The CDR3 DNA follows: TGTGCCAGCAGCCAAGCTCTTCGGACAGATAAAAACATTCAGTACTTC. Translated: CASSQALRTDKNIQYF.

This clone was seen only a few times. The chain uses TRBV29-1 and TRBJ2-1; the D gene is possibly TRBD1 (5 bases). The CDR3 is 12 residues long. CDR1 is SQVTM and CDR2 is ANQGSEA in the germline V gene. V dropped 7 bases and J dropped 8 bases, with 15 bases sitting between them. As DNA, the CDR3 is TGCAGCGCCCGGACACCCGGGTATGAGCAGTTCTTC. This codes for CSARTPGYEQFF.

The chain links TRBV24-1 to TRBJ2-2, with 7 positions matching TRBD2. J lost 0 bases, V lost 9 bases, and 0 bases had no gene match. The CDR3 covers 13 residues. Germline values: CDR1 KGHDR, CDR2 SFDVKD. The CDR3: CATREANTGELFF. CDR3 DNA sequence: TGTGCCACCCGGGAGGCGAACACCGGGGAGCTGTTTTTT.

This chain joins TRBV9 and TRBJ1-2; D is unclear. Trimming removed 0 bases from V and 4 bases from J, with 13 bases in between. The germline V gene encodes CDR1 SGDLS and CDR2 YYNGEE. The CDR3 loop spans 15 amino acids. The CDR3 nucleotides are TGTGCCAGCAGCGTAGACGGCAACGCAGGCTATGGCTACACCTTC. Translation: CASSVDGNAGYGYTF.

V gene TRBV5-1 combines with J gene TRBJ1-1; TRBD1 matches 7 bases. Per germline, CDR1 SGHRS and CDR2 YFSETQ. V shed 3 bases and J 1 base; nucleotides not matched to a gene: 6. The CDR3 has 15 amino acids. CDR3 loop: CASSSNTGENTEAFF. The CDR3 DNA is TGCGCCAGCAGCTCAAATACAGGGGAGAACACTGAAGCTTTCTTT.

V usage is TRBV19 and J usage is TRBJ1-2; D uncertain. The V gene lost 3 bases and the J gene lost 4 bases, with 12 bases spanning the gap. The V gene's germline CDR1 is LNHDA and CDR2 SQIVND (reference sequence). This CDR3 is built from 14 residues. The CDR3 protein is CASSMNQRSYGYTF. CDR3 DNA: TGTGCCAGTAGTATGAACCAGCGCTCCTATGGCTACACCTTC.

This sequence joins TRBV2 and TRBJ2-5, with a possible D match to TRBD2 (5 bases). Trimming removed 7 bases at V and 2 bases at J, with 8 bases between. The CDR3 has 12 amino acids. Germline V gives CDR1 SNHLY, CDR2 FYNNEI. The CDR3 loop reads CASMGDQETQYF. The CDR3 DNA sequence: TGTGCCAGCATGGGAGATCAAGAGACCCAGTACTTC.

The genes are TRBV6-5 and TRBJ2-6; D unresolved. The CDR3 spans 15 residues. CDR1 is MNHEY, CDR2 SVGAGI, per germline. V shed 6 bases and J shed 0 bases, with 9 bases lying between them. In DNA, the CDR3 is TGTGCCAGCAGCCTACAGCACTCTGGGGCCAACGTCCTGACTTTC. This gives the protein CASSLQHSGANVLTF.

The J gene is TRBJ2-2, the V gene TRBV11-2; 10 nucleotides line up with TRBD2. The germline V gene has CDR1 SGHAT and CDR2 FQNNGV. The length of the CDR3 is 14 residues. The J segment lost 3 bases and the V segment lost 8 bases, leaving 3 bases of the junction unmatched. For the CDR3, the DNA is TGTGCCAGCTCTAGCGGGGGTTACACCGGGGAGCTGTTTTTT. Protein sequence: CASSSGGYTGELFF.

This clone was observed a single time. The chain employs TRBV4-2 and TRBJ2-3, with D possibly being TRBD2 (5 bases). V was shortened by 2 bases and J by 1 base, with 16 bases between the two germline ends. The germline gives CDR1 LGHNA, CDR2 YNFKEQ. This CDR3 is built from 17 residues. CDR3 sequence: CASSQLPSAGGTDTQYF. The DNA for the CDR3 is TGTGCCAGCAGCCAACTCCCTTCCGCCGGGGGCACAGATACGCAGTATTTT.

The chain recombines TRBV15 with TRBJ2-7; 7 nucleotides line up with TRBD1. Germline CDR1 and CDR2: LNHNV and YYDKDF (reference sequence). CDR3 size: 16 residues. After removal of 1 base from V and 4 bases from J, the junction contained 10 bases not matched to a gene. The CDR3 nucleotides are TGTGCCACCAGCAGAGGGTCCCCCGGGACAGCATACGAGCAGTACTTC. Its translation is CATSRGSPGTAYEQYF.